The entry below describes one T cell receptor (beta chain). Its antigen is unknown. This entry belongs to a study of shared clonotypes between healthy human individuals. The protocol was immunoSEQ multiplex PCR, while the TCRdb copy is restricted to in-frame clones and leaves out a portion. The profile shows under 600,000 clones, around 81% of them singletons. Whole-study findings and limits: Sampling was confined to blood; repertoires within tissues likely differ.

The receptor was derived from a middle-aged woman in good health. Some clones in this sample may be carry-over from other donors' samples. Input material: PBMCs.

The CDR3 loop is CASSFHRGGLTDEQYF. The CDR3 bases are TGTGCCAGCAGTTTCCACAGGGGGGGATTGACGGACGAGCAGTACTTC. The rearrangement links TRBV28 to TRBJ2-7; a possible D gene is TRBD1 (8 bases). CDR1 and CDR2 from the germline V gene are MDHEN and SYDVKM. V dropped 3 bases and J dropped 5 bases, with 20 bases sitting between them. The CDR3 has 16 amino acids.